This paragraph reports one T cell receptor beta chain. In the original analysis: It was from reference gene primer amplification that nucleated cell counts were estimated. Assay: immunoSEQ multiplex PCR; the TCRdb copy retains only in-frame clones and omits some. V and J calls and clone size are copied from that table; D and trimming were computed from the DNA. The data contain approximately 490,000 clones, roughly nine tenths of them singletons. Trimming took off 7 bases at V and 4 bases at J, with 8 bases between the two ends. The CDR3 covers 12 residues. Participants were aged roughly 18 to 90 years, lived in 24 US areas, and enrolled virtually. This entry is derived from a study of blood T cell repertoires in COVID-19. Study-level background: The origin of the acute and convalescent COVID-19 samples was the United States, Italy and Spain.

V usage is TRBV12-3 or TRBV12-4 and J usage is TRBJ1-3, with D perhaps matching TRBD1 (5 bases). This receptor was identified in a woman in her sixties who had recovered from COVID-19. Sample: PBMCs or T cells enriched from blood (not recorded which). For the CDR3, the DNA is TGTGCCAGCACCAGGGTCGGAAACACCATATATTTT. It codes for CASTRVGNTIYF.